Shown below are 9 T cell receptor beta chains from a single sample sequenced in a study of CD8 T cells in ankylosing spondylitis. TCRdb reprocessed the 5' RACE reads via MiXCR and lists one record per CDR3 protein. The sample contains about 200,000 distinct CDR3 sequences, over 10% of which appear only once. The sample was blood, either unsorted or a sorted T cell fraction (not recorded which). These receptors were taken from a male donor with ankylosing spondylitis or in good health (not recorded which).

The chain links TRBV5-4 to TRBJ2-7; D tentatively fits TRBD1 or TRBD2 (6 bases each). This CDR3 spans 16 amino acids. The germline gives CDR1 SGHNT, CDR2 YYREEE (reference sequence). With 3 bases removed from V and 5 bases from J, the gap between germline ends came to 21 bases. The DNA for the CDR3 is TGTGCCAGCAGCTCCCTAGGAGGGGGGTTCAAGGACGAGCAGTACTTC. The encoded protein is CASSSLGGGFKDEQYF.

CDR3 region: CASSFGVGYTF. For the CDR3, the DNA is TGTGCCAGCAGTTTTGGGGTTGGCTACACCTTC. The V call is TRBV12-3 or TRBV12-4, the J call TRBJ1-2, with D hard to call. Between the trimmed V and J ends, which lost 3 bases and 7 bases, there was a span of 6 bases. The CDR3 contains 11 residues.

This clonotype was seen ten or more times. The CDR3 DNA follows: TGTGCCAGCAGCGGCCCATGGACAGGGGGAGACTTGACCAAAAACATTCAGTACTTC. Amino acid sequence: CASSGPWTGGDLTKNIQYF. The rearrangement uses TRBV11-1 and TRBJ2-4, with 10 bases matching TRBD1. Germline loops: CDR1 SGHAT, CDR2 FQDESV (reference sequence). V lost 5 bases, J lost 2 bases, and 15 bases stayed unmatched. The CDR3 totals 19 residues.

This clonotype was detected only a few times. CDR3 residues: CASSQVGLAGGLRETQYF. CDR3 sequence (DNA): TGTGCCAGCAGCCAAGTCGGACTAGCGGGGGGGCTTCGAGAGACCCAGTACTTC. The chain carries TRBV4-2 and TRBJ2-5; TRBD2 agrees at 15 bases. The V gene end was trimmed by 1 base and the J gene end by 4 bases; junction bases not matched to a gene: 7. CDR3 length: 18 amino acids. The germline V gene has CDR1 LGHNA and CDR2 YNFKEQ.

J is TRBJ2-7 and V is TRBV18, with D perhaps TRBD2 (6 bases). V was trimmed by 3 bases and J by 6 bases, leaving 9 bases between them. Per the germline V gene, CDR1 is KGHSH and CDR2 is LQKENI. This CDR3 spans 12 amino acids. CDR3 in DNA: TGTGCCAGCTCACCGACTAGTCTCGAGCAGTACTTC. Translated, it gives CASSPTSLEQYF. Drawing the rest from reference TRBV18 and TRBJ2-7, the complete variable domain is NAGVMQNPRHLVRRRGQEARLRCSPMKGHSHVYWYRQLPEEGLKFMVYLQKENIIDESGMPKERFSAEFPKEGPSILRIQQVVRGDSAAYFCASSPTSLEQYFGPGTRLTVT.

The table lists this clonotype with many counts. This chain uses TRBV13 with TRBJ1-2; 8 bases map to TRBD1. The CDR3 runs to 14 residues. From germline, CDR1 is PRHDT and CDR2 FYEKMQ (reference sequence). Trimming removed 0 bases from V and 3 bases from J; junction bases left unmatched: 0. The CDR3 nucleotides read TGTGCCAGCAGCTTAGGGACAGGGGACTATGGCTACACCTTC. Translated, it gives CASSLGTGDYGYTF.

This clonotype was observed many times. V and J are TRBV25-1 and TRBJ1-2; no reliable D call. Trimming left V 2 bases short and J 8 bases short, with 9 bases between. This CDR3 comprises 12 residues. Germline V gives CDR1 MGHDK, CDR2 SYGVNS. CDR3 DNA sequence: TGTGCCAGCAGTGAACGGGCAAGAGGCTACACCTTC. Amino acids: CASSERARGYTF.

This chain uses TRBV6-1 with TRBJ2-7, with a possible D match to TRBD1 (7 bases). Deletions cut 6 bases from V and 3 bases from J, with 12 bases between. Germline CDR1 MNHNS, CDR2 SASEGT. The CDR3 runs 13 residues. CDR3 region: CASSSQGGYEQYF. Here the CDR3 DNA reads TGTGCCAGCAGCTCCCAGGGGGGCTACGAGCAGTACTTC.

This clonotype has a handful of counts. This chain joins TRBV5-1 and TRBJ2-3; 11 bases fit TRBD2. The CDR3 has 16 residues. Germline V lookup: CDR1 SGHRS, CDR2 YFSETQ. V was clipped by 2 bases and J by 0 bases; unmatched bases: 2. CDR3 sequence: CASSLRLAGSTDTQYF. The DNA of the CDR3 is TGCGCCAGCAGCTTAAGACTAGCGGGGAGCACAGATACGCAGTATTTT.